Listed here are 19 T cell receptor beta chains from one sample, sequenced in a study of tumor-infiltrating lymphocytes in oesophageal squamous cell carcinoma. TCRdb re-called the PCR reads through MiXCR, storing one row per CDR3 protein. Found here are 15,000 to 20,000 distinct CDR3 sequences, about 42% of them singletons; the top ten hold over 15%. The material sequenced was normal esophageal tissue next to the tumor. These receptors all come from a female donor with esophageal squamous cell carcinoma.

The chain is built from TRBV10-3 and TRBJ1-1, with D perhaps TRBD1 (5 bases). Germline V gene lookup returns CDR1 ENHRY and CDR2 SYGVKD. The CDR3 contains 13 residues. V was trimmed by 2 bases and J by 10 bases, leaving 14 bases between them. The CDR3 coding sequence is TGTGCCATCAGTGAGCCTTACAGGCCAGGAGCTTTCTTT. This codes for CAISEPYRPGAFF.

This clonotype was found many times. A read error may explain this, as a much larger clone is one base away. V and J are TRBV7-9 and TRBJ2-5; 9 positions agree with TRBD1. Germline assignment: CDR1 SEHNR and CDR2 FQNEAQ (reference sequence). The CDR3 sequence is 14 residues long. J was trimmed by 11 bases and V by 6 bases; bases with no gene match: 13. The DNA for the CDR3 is TGTGCCAGCAGACGGGGACAGGGAGGCAATGAGCAGTACTTC. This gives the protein CASRRGQGGNEQYF.

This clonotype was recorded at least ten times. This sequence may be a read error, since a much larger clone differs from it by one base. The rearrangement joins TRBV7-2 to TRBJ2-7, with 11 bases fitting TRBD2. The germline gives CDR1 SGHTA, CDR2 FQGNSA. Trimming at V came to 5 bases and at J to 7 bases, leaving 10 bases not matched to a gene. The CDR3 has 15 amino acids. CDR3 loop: CASSHRTSGSGEQYF. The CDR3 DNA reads TGTGCCAGCAGCCACCGGACTAGCGGGTCGGGTGAGCAGTACTTC.

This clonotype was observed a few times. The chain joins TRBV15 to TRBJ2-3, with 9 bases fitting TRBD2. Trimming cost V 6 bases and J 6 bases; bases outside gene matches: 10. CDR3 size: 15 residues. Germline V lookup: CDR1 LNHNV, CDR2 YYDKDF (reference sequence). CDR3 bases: TGTGCCACCAGGGGGCTAGCGGGGCGAGGGGATACGCAGTATTTT. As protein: CATRGLAGRGDTQYF.

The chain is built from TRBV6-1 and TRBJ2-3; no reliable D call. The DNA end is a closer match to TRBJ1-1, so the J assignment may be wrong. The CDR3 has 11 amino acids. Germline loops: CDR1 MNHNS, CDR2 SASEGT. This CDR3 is CASRLGRRAFF. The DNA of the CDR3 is TGTGCCAGCAGGTTGGGGAGGCGGGCTTTCTTT.

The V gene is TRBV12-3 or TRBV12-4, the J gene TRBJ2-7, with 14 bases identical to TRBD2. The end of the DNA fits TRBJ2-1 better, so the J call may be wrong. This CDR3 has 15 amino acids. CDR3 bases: TGTGCCAGCAGTTCGACTAGCGGGGGGGCCAGTGAGCAGTTCTTC. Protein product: CASSSTSGGASEQFF.

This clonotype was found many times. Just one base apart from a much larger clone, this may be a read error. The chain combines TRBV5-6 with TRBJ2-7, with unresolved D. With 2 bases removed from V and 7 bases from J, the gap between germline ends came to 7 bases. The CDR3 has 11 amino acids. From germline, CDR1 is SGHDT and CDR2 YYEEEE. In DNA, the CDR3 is TGTGCCAGCAGCTTATTCAATGAGCAGTACTTC. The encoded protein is CASSLFNEQYF.

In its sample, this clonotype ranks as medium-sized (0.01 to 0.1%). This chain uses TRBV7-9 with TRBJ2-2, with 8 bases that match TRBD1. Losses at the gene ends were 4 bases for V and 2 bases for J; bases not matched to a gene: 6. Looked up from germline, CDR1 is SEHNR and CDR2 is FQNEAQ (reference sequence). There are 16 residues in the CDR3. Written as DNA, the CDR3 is TGTGCCAGCAGCTATACGGACAGGGCAAACACCGGGGAGCTGTTTTTT. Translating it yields CASSYTDRANTGELFF.

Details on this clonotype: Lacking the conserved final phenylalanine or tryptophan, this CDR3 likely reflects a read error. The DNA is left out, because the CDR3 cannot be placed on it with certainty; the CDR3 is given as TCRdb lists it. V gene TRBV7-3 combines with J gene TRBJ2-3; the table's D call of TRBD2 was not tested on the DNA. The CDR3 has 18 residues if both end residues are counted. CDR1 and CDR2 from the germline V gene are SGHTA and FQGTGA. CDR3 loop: CASSLTWLAGYNEQYFGP.

DNA for the CDR3: TGTGCCAGCAGCCCGGGACAGCCCTTCTATGGCTACACCTTC. Its protein product is CASSPGQPFYGYTF. The chain combines TRBV7-8 with TRBJ2-7, with 7 bases identical to TRBD1. The end of the DNA is better explained by TRBJ1-2, so the J call may be wrong. Germline CDR1 and CDR2: SGHVS and FQNEAQ. This CDR3 has 14 amino acids.

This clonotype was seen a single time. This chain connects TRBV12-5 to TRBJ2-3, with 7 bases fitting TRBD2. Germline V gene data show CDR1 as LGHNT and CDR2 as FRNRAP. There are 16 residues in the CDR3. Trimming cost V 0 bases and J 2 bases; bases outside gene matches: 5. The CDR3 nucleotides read TGTGCTAGTGGTTTGGTTCCTAGCGGACTCACAGATACGCAGTATTTT. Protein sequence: CASGLVPSGLTDTQYF.

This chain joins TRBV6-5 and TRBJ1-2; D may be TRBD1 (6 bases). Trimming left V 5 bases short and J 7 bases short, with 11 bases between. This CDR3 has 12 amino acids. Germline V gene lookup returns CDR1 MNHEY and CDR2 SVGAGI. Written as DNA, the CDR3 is TGTGCCAGCAGTGAGGACAGATCTGGCTACACCTTC. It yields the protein CASSEDRSGYTF.

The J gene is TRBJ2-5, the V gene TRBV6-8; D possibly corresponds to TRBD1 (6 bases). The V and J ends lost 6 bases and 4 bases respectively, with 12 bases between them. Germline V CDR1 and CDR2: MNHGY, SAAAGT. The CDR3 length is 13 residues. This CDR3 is CASSGQPVETQYF. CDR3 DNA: TGTGCCAGCAGCGGACAGCCCGTAGAGACCCAGTACTTC.

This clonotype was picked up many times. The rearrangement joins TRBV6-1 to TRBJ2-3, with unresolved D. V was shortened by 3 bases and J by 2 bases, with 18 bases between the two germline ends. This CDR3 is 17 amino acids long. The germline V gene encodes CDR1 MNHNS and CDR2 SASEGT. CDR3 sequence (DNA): TGTGCCAGCAGTGATAGAGGCGGCGGAGACCTCACAGATACGCAGTATTTT. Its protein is CASSDRGGGDLTDTQYF.

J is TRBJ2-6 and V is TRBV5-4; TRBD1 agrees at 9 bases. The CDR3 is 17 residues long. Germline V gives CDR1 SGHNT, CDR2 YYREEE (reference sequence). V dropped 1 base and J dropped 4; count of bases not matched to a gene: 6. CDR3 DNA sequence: TGTGCCAGCAGCTTGACCGGACAGGGGAACGGGGCCAACGTCCTGACTTTC. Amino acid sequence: CASSLTGQGNGANVLTF.

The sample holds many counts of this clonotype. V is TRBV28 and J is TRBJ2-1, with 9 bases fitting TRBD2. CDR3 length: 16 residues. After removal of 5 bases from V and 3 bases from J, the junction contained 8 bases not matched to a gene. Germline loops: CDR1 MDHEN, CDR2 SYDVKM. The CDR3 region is CASSPGTSLHYNEQFF. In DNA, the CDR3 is TGTGCCAGCAGTCCCGGGACTAGCCTACACTACAATGAGCAGTTCTTC. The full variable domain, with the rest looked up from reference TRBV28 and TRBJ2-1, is DVKVTQSSRYLVKRTGEKVFLECVQDMDHENMFWYRQDPGLGLRLIYFSYDVKMKEKGDIPEGYSVSREKKERFSLILESASTNQTSMYLCASSPGTSLHYNEQFFGPGTRLTVL.

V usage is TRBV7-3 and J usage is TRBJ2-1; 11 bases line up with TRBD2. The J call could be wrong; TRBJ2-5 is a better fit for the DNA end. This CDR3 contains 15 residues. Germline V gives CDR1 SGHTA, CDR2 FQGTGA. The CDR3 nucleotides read TGTGCCAGCAGCCCTAGCGGGGGGCACCAAGAGACCCAGTACTTC. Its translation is CASSPSGGHQETQYF.

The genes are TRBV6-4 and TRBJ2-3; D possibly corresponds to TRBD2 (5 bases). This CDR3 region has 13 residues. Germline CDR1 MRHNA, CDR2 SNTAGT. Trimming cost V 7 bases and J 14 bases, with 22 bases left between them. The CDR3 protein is CASTGTNTGELYF. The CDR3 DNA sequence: TGTGCCAGCACGGGAACGAACACCGGCGAGCTGTATTTT.

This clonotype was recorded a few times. The CDR3 sequence: CASAPDSGGGNNEQFF. The CDR3 nucleotides read TGTGCCAGCGCCCCGGATAGCGGGGGGGGAAACAATGAGCAGTTCTTC. The rearrangement uses TRBV7-9 and TRBJ2-1; 11 positions agree with TRBD2. In germline, CDR1 is SEHNR, CDR2 FQNEAQ (reference sequence). Unmatched junction bases numbered 11, after V lost 8 bases and J lost 5 bases. There are 16 residues in the CDR3. Full variable domain (outside the CDR3, taken from reference TRBV7-9 and TRBJ2-1): DTGVSQNPRHKITKRGQNVTFRCDPISEHNRLYWYRQTLGQGPEFLTYFQNEAQLEKSRLLSDRFSAERPKGSFSTLEIQRTEQGDSAMYLCASAPDSGGGNNEQFFGPGTRLTVL.